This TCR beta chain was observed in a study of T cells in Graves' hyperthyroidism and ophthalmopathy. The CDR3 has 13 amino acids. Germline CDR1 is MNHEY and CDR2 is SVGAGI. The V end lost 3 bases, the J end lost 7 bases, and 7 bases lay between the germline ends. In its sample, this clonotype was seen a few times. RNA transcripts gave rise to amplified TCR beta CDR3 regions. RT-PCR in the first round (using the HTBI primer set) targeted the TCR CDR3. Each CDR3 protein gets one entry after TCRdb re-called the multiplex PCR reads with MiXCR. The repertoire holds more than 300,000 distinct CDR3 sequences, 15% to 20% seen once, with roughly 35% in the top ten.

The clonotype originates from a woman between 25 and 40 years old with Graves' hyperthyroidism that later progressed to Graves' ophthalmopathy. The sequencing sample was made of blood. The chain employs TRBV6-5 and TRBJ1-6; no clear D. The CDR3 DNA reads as TGTGCCAGCAGTTATTTTTGGAATTCACCCCTCCACTTT. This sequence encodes CASSYFWNSPLHF.